This T cell receptor beta chain was captured in a study of T cell repertoires in cytomegalovirus infection. Turning to the study itself: HLA-B-restricted CMV epitopes that are well studied were used alongside recently identified HLA-C-restricted ones. CMV infection plus the matching HLA type was flagged by public TCR beta signatures. Points from the study as a whole: HLA-C-restricted CMV-specific TCR beta clonotypes prevailed in the ex vivo response. Carriers of CMV and the relevant HLA type were discriminated by public TCR beta frequency.

TCRdb processed the reads anew with MiXCR; each CDR3 protein has one entry. The sample includes 900,000 to 950,000 distinct CDR3 sequences, approximately 31% of them seen just once. CDR1 and CDR2 (germline): LGHNA, YNFKEQ. CDR3 length: 17 residues. Trimming cost V 3 bases and J 3 bases; bases outside gene matches: 12. A remark on this clonotype: The antigen is not known.

Material: cultured CD8+ T cells from PBMCs, obtained from culture after CMV antigen stimulation. This chain joins TRBV4-2 and TRBJ2-5; TRBD2 matches at 8 bases. This clonotype originated in a human donor in good health (CMV status not recorded). Some clones in this sample may be carry-over from other donors' samples. In nucleotides, the CDR3 is TGTGCCAGCAGCCAGAGACTACTAGCGGAGATTGAAGAGACCCAGTACTTC. Translating it yields CASSQRLLAEIEETQYF.